This TCR beta chain was profiled in a study of response to subunit inactivated influenza vaccine listed by TCRdb under 2018. Background for the entire study: Deep quantitative T cell receptor repertoire profiling was used in the study to track responses to a trivalent subunit inactivated influenza vaccine. On the study overall, not on this receptor specifically: According to the authors, only a limited number of new T cells may be recruited by each seasonal influenza vaccination.

This clonotype was observed many times. This clone's antigen is unknown. Per-nucleotide qualities are absent, and no much larger clonotype sits a single base away. The library was prepared using RT-PCR. For sequencing, an Illumina HiSeq 2500 was employed. Clones were called with MiXCR by TCRdb after fastp trimmed the public reads at Q25, and only in-frame beta chains were retained. Identical CDR3 proteins give one entry, which carries the most common genes and DNA. The sample table contains about 520,000 distinct CDR3 sequences; only one count was recorded for about 25% of them. 1.9% of the sample goes to the ten largest clones. The germline V gene encodes CDR1 SQVTM and CDR2 ANQGSEA. Clipping removes 7 bases from V and 4 bases from J, with 4 as the unmatched junction base count. Measured from the cysteine to the phenylalanine, the CDR3 is 13 residues long. Only the CDR3 DNA stays, 39 bases, in frame from base 1.

The chain couples TRBV29-1 to TRBJ2-5, with 12 bases matching TRBD1. The sequence was obtained from a man in his fifties who received an inactivated influenza vaccine. Donor details come from another sample of the same person, matched by shared clones. Specimen: CD4+ T cells sorted from PBMCs, collected 5 days after vaccination. The bases read TGCAGCGCGGGGACAGGGGGCGCAGAGACCCAGTACTTC. The resulting protein is CSAGTGGAETQYF.